One and the same sample provided the 25 T cell receptor beta chains below, sequenced in a study of T cells in tuberculosis. The data were produced by immunoSEQ multiplex PCR, yet TCRdb's version contains in-frame clones alone and is incomplete. The data hold more than 35,000 clones, with 94% observed a single time. Sequenced sample: PBMCs. All receptors derive from a donor aged 10-29 years with latent tuberculosis or without tuberculosis infection. Some clones in this sample may be carry-over from other donors' samples.

The chain joins TRBV27 to TRBJ1-2, with 7 bases fitting TRBD1. Germline CDR1 is MNHEY and CDR2 is SMNVEV (reference sequence). The CDR3 spans 16 residues. Germline trimming cut 2 bases from V and 4 bases from J; bases unmatched to any gene: 10. The CDR3 bases are TGTGCCAGCAGTTTAAAGGTCAGGGCAGGGGGCTATGGCTACACCTTC. It is translated as CASSLKVRAGGYGYTF.

The chain recombines TRBV11-2 with TRBJ1-6; D is undetermined. Germline lookup yields CDR1 SGHAT and CDR2 FQNNGV. With 2 bases removed from V and 3 bases from J, the gap between germline ends came to 8 bases. The CDR3 is 15 residues long. The CDR3, as DNA: TGTGCCAGCAGCTTACGTGCTATCTATAATTCACCCCTCCACTTT. This sequence encodes CASSLRAIYNSPLHF.

This chain uses TRBV27 with TRBJ1-1; TRBD1 aligns across 8 bases. The CDR3 is 15 amino acids. CDR1 is MNHEY and CDR2 is SMNVEV in the germline V gene (reference sequence). With 5 bases clipped from V and 3 bases from J, the junction kept 8 bases outside the gene matches. The CDR3 is CASSPRTGSYTEAFF. CDR3 DNA: TGTGCCAGCAGTCCCAGGACAGGGAGCTACACTGAAGCTTTCTTT.

V and J are TRBV7-9 and TRBJ1-4, with a weak D call TRBD1 (5 bases). V was clipped by 4 bases and J by 6 bases, with 15 bases between them. CDR3 size: 15 residues. The germline CDR1 and CDR2 sequences are SEHNR and FQNEAQ (reference sequence). The CDR3 reads CASSYTGSFDEKLFF. CDR3 nucleotide sequence: TGTGCCAGCAGCTACACAGGCAGCTTCGATGAAAAACTGTTTTTT.

This clone was seen a few times. The V gene is TRBV19, the J gene TRBJ1-2; D may be TRBD1 (5 bases). Germline values: CDR1 LNHDA, CDR2 SQIVND (reference sequence). With 4 bases removed from V and 3 bases from J, the gap between germline ends came to 12 bases. This CDR3 contains 14 residues. CDR3 sequence (DNA): TGTGCCAGTAGTAGAGGTCGGGGGGACTATGGCTACACCTTC. This sequence encodes CASSRGRGDYGYTF.

The chain joins TRBV12-5 to TRBJ2-1, with D unclear. Germline-derived CDR1 and CDR2 are LGHNT and FRNRAP. V was cut by 2 bases and J by 0 bases, with 14 bases left in between. The CDR3 is 17 residues long. CDR3 DNA sequence: TGTGCTAGTGGTTTGCGCCTGTGGTCGCGCTCCTACAATGAGCAGTTCTTC. Translating gives CASGLRLWSRSYNEQFF.

This chain links TRBV9 with TRBJ2-2; TRBD1 aligns across 7 bases. V gave up 0 bases and J gave up 0 bases; unmatched junction bases: 2. This CDR3 contains 16 residues. Germline V CDR1 and CDR2: SGDLS, YYNGEE. The CDR3 region has the DNA TGTGCCAGCAGCGTAGCTACAGGGGCGAACACCGGGGAGCTGTTTTTT. This translates into CASSVATGANTGELFF.

The gene calls are TRBV19 and TRBJ2-2; 10 bases are shared with TRBD1. This CDR3 has 15 amino acids. The germline V gene encodes CDR1 LNHDA and CDR2 SQIVND (reference sequence). After removal of 3 bases from V and 5 bases from J, the junction contained 3 bases not matched to a gene. CDR3 sequence: CASSIWGQGTGELFF. The CDR3, as DNA: TGTGCCAGTAGTATTTGGGGACAGGGGACCGGGGAGCTGTTTTTT.

The gene calls are TRBV7-2 and TRBJ1-3, with D hard to call. The CDR3 is 15 amino acids. V lost 1 base and J lost 0, with 7 bases in between. CDR1 is SGHTA and CDR2 is FQGNSA in the germline V gene. Here the CDR3 DNA reads TGTGCCAGCAGCTTAGACGGGATCTCTGGAAACACCATATATTTT. It specifies CASSLDGISGNTIYF.

This chain joins TRBV9 and TRBJ2-3; 13 positions agree with TRBD2. Germline V lookup: CDR1 SGDLS, CDR2 YYNGEE. The junction had 12 bases not matched to a gene; V was cut back by 5 bases and J by 0 bases. The CDR3 is made up of 19 amino acids. Written as DNA, the CDR3 is TGTGCCAGCAGTCGTACCGGACTAGCGGGGGAATCTAGCACAGATACGCAGTATTTT. Translation gives CASSRTGLAGESSTDTQYF.

V gene TRBV11-3 combines with J gene TRBJ1-1; D perhaps matches TRBD1 (6 bases). Germline V gene lookup returns CDR1 SGHNT and CDR2 YENEEA. Trimming removed 2 bases from V and 0 bases from J, with 10 bases in between. This CDR3 spans 15 amino acids. CDR3 amino acids: CASSLSGAMNTEAFF. The CDR3 bases are TGTGCCAGCAGCTTATCAGGGGCCATGAACACTGAAGCTTTCTTT.

The chain is built from TRBV7-2 and TRBJ2-1; 7 bases are shared with TRBD2. CDR1 is SGHTA, CDR2 FQGNSA, per germline. V gave up 1 base and J gave up 9 bases; unmatched junction bases: 9. The CDR3 has 15 residues. CDR3 amino acids: CASSLDRGRDTEQFF. Here the CDR3 DNA reads TGTGCCAGCAGCTTAGACCGTGGGAGGGATACTGAGCAGTTCTTC.

The chain recombines TRBV5-8 with TRBJ1-2; 9 bases match TRBD1. Losses at the gene ends were 1 base for V and 6 bases for J; bases not matched to a gene: 7. The CDR3 contains 15 residues. Looked up from germline, CDR1 is SGHTS and CDR2 is YDEGEE. CDR3 protein: CASSLNRDRVHGYTF. CDR3 bases: TGTGCCAGCAGCTTGAACCGGGACAGGGTCCATGGCTACACCTTC.

This clone was recorded a few times. V usage is TRBV19 and J usage is TRBJ2-2; 8 positions match TRBD1. Germline V gene lookup returns CDR1 LNHDA and CDR2 SQIVND (reference sequence). J gave up 1 base and V 1 base, and 8 bases lay outside the gene matches. The CDR3 runs 18 residues. CDR3 sequence: CASSIGNRGFLNTGELFF. CDR3 bases: TGTGCCAGTAGTATAGGGAACAGGGGGTTCTTGAACACCGGGGAGCTGTTTTTT.

The chain carries TRBV2 and TRBJ2-2, with D maybe TRBD1 (5 bases). The CDR3 spans 15 residues. The V end was cut by 4 bases, the J end by 0 bases, with 9 bases between. The germline CDR1 and CDR2 sequences are SNHLY and FYNNEI. CDR3 bases: TGTGCCAGCAGTGGACGGACAACGAACACCGGGGAGCTGTTTTTT. Residues: CASSGRTTNTGELFF.

The V gene is TRBV19, the J gene TRBJ2-1, with 8 bases fitting TRBD2. The J segment lost 6 bases and the V segment lost 6 bases, leaving 10 bases of the junction unmatched. Per germline, CDR1 LNHDA and CDR2 SQIVND (reference sequence). This CDR3 has 15 residues. The CDR3 here is CASSNGAGAGNEQFF. The CDR3 DNA reads as TGTGCCAGTAGCAATGGAGCGGGGGCGGGCAATGAGCAGTTCTTC.

The CDR3 DNA is TGTGCCAGCAACTTAGCGGGATCCTACGAGCAGTACTTC. Its translation: CASNLAGSYEQYF. The chain couples TRBV6-6 to TRBJ2-7; 8 bases are shared with TRBD2. CDR1 and CDR2 from the germline V gene are MNHNY and SVGAGI (reference sequence). J was trimmed by 1 base and V by 7 bases; bases with no gene match: 3. This CDR3 is 13 amino acids long.

V usage is TRBV7-9 and J usage is TRBJ2-7, with D perhaps TRBD1 (6 bases). The CDR3 is made up of 14 amino acids. The germline V gene encodes CDR1 SEHNR and CDR2 FQNEAQ (reference sequence). Trimming took off 5 bases at V and 0 bases at J, with 11 bases between the two ends. As DNA, the CDR3 is TGTGCCAGCAGCCCGACAGGTACCTCCTACGAGCAGTACTTC. It is translated as CASSPTGTSYEQYF.

The sample holds one count of this clone. The chain employs TRBV5-1 and TRBJ1-4; maybe TRBD1 (6 bases). Germline V gene lookup returns CDR1 SGHRS and CDR2 YFSETQ. The V gene lost 5 bases and the J gene lost 4 bases, with 18 bases spanning the gap. This CDR3 spans 16 amino acids. The chain's CDR3 is CASRMDSGRLNEKLFF. The CDR3 nucleotides are TGCGCCAGCAGAATGGACAGCGGCCGGCTTAATGAAAAACTGTTTTTT.

This CDR3 reads CAISGGNYGYTF. CDR3 nucleotide sequence: TGTGCCATCAGTGGGGGCAACTATGGCTACACCTTC. This chain links TRBV10-3 with TRBJ1-2; perhaps TRBD1 as D (5 bases). CDR1 and CDR2 (germline): ENHRY, SYGVKD. The CDR3 has 12 amino acids. V lost 4 bases and J 2 bases, leaving 5 bases between the germline ends.

The chain carries TRBV11-2 and TRBJ2-5; D possibly corresponds to TRBD2 (6 bases). V lost 6 bases to trimming and J lost 4 bases, with 15 bases between them. The CDR3 runs to 14 residues. Looked up from germline, CDR1 is SGHAT and CDR2 is FQNNGV. The DNA for the CDR3 is TGTGCCAGCAGAGCCCGGGACTCCCTAGAGACCCAGTACTTC. It encodes CASRARDSLETQYF. Variable domain in full (rest from reference TRBV11-2 and TRBJ2-5): EAGVAQSPRYKIIEKRQSVAFWCNPISGHATLYWYQQILGQGPKLLIQFQNNGVVDDSQLPKDRFSAERLKGVDSTLKIQPAKLEDSAVYLCASRARDSLETQYFGPGTRLLVL.

This clone was seen once. The chain links TRBV18 to TRBJ1-2; 9 nucleotides line up with TRBD1. The CDR3 has 14 amino acids. In germline, CDR1 is KGHSH, CDR2 LQKENI. V lost 4 bases, J lost 6 bases, and 6 bases stayed unmatched. The CDR3 spells CASSRQDRGHGYTF. CDR3 coding DNA: TGTGCCAGCTCACGGCAGGACAGGGGACATGGCTACACCTTC.

The chain employs TRBV7-2 and TRBJ2-7; no firm D call. Trimming removed 2 bases at V and 4 bases at J, with 15 bases between. The germline CDR1 and CDR2 sequences are SGHTA and FQGNSA. This CDR3 is 15 amino acids long. The CDR3 DNA reads TGTGCCAGCAGCTTAACCGTATTCGACTCATACGAGCAGTACGTC. Residues: CASSLTVFDSYEQYV.

This clone was seen only once. The chain couples TRBV5-1 to TRBJ2-7; tentatively, D is TRBD2 (5 bases). The CDR3 runs 14 residues. The V gene lost 0 bases and the J gene lost 1 base, with 8 bases spanning the gap. Germline CDR1 SGHRS, CDR2 YFSETQ. The CDR3 region has the DNA TGCGCCAGCAGCTTGGAGGGAGAGTCCTACGAGCAGTACTTC. As protein: CASSLEGESYEQYF.

V is TRBV5-1 and J is TRBJ2-5; a possible D gene is TRBD2 (5 bases). Germline V gene sequence: CDR1 SGHRS, CDR2 YFSETQ. The CDR3 runs to 15 residues. The V and J ends lost 0 bases and 3 bases respectively, with 12 bases between them. The CDR3 loop reads CASSLAPGREETQYF. CDR3 bases: TGCGCCAGCAGCTTGGCCCCCGGGCGGGAAGAGACCCAGTACTTC.